This TCR beta chain was recorded in a study of cytomegalovirus exposure and HLA in healthy donors. Study summary: HLA-typed donors contributed around 88 million unique TCRs, which were held in an early data release.

Findings and caveats of the study: According to the study, about 180 TCR beta chains were cytomegalovirus-associated. V- and J-gene trimming in TCR beta was tied to a missense DCLRE1C variant by an analysis performed later. Being indistinguishable, some V segments were excluded, TRBV6-2 and TRBV6-3 among them.

Trimming left V 11 bases short and J 1 base short, with 13 bases between. The CDR3 length is 13 residues. Per the germline V gene, CDR1 is SEHNR and CDR2 is FQNEAQ (reference sequence). PCR was performed using 60 Vbeta and 13 Jbeta primers. Measured with immunoSEQ multiplex PCR; TCRdb has only the in-frame clones, and not every one. The sample contains 200,000 or so clones, roughly 77% of which appear only once. On this clone itself: Antigen specificity is unknown.

This TCR came from a male donor in good health and CMV-seropositive. The rearrangement uses TRBV7-9 and TRBJ2-3; TRBD2 might be the D (6 bases). Specimen: PBMCs. The CDR3 coding sequence is TGTGCCTGCCAGGCTAGCGGCACAGATACGCAGTATTTT. Protein product: CACQASGTDTQYF.